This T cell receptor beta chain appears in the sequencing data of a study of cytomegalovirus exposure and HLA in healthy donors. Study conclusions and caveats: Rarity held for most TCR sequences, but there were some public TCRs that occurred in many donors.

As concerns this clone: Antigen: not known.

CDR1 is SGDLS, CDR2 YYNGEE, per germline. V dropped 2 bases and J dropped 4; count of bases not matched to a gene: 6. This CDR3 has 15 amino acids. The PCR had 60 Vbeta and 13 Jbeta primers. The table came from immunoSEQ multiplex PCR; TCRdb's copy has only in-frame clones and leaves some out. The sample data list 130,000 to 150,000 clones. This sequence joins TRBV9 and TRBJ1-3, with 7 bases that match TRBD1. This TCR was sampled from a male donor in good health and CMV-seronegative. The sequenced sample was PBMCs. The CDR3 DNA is TGTGCCAGCAGCGTTAGTGGACAGGCGGGAAACACCATATATTTT. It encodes CASSVSGQAGNTIYF.